Each of the 10 T cell receptor beta chains below was sequenced from the same sample in a study of graft-versus-host responses after intestinal transplantation. These receptors' antigens are unknown. Sequencing used immunoSEQ multiplex PCR; TCRdb keeps in-frame clones, though not all of them. The table includes fewer than 95,000 clones, 85% to 95% detected once. The material was unstimulated CD4+ T cells sorted from spleen or lymph node cells, obtained before transplant. These receptors originate from a human donor who was the organ donor for an intestinal transplant.

The chain is built from TRBV5-4 and TRBJ2-7; D may be TRBD2 (5 bases). The CDR3 contains 14 residues. V lost 0 bases and J lost 6, with 13 bases in between. Germline CDR1 SGHNT, CDR2 YYREEE (reference sequence). CDR3 in amino acids: CASSLGSGIPEQYF. DNA for the CDR3: TGTGCCAGCAGCTTGGGTTCGGGGATTCCCGAGCAGTACTTC.

This sequence joins TRBV2 and TRBJ1-2; D is uncertain. Germline V gene data show CDR1 as SNHLY and CDR2 as FYNNEI. This CDR3 is 11 amino acids long. V was trimmed by 3 bases and J by 5 bases, leaving 4 bases between them. For the CDR3, the DNA is TGTGCCAGCAGTGACTTATATGGCTACACCTTC. Translating gives CASSDLYGYTF. The whole variable domain, remainder taken from reference TRBV2 and TRBJ1-2, is EPEVTQTPSHQVTQMGQEVILRCVPISNHLYFYWYRQILGQKVEFLVSFYNNEISEKSEIFDDQFSVERPDGSNFTLKIRSTKLEDSAMYFCASSDLYGYTFGSGTRLTVV.

V is TRBV19 and J is TRBJ1-2, with TRBD1 as a possible D gene (6 bases). Trimming cost V 6 bases and J 1 base, with 9 bases left between them. There are 13 residues in the CDR3. CDR1 LNHDA and CDR2 SQIVND come from the germline V gene (reference sequence). The chain's CDR3 is CASRQDSNYGYTF. In DNA, the CDR3 is TGTGCCAGTAGACAGGACAGTAACTATGGCTACACCTTC.

The V and J genes are TRBV30 and TRBJ2-5, with D uncertain. The CDR3 length is 11 residues. The germline CDR1 and CDR2 sequences are GTSNPN and SVGIG (reference sequence). V shed 0 bases and J shed 4 bases, with 3 bases lying between them. CDR3 sequence reads: CAWSVRETQYF. In DNA, the CDR3 is TGTGCCTGGAGTGTACGAGAGACCCAGTACTTC.

This rearrangement joins TRBV11-1 to TRBJ2-5; a weak D match, TRBD1 (6 bases). Germline V gives CDR1 SGHAT, CDR2 FQDESV (reference sequence). This CDR3 comprises 18 residues. Trimming took off 4 bases at V and 5 bases at J, with 26 bases between the two ends. This chain's CDR3 is CASSSARGGWSTWETQYF. The CDR3 nucleotides are TGTGCCAGCAGCTCCGCAAGAGGGGGATGGTCCACATGGGAGACCCAGTACTTC.

The chain couples TRBV10-3 to TRBJ1-1; D perhaps matches TRBD1 (6 bases). Trimming stripped 6 bases from V and 1 base from J, with 12 bases between. Germline loops: CDR1 ENHRY, CDR2 SYGVKD. This CDR3 has 14 amino acids. The CDR3 nucleotides read TGTGCCATCAGAGGCACGGGACAGAACACTGAAGCTTTCTTT. As protein: CAIRGTGQNTEAFF.

This rearrangement joins TRBV6-5 to TRBJ2-7, with TRBD1 as a possible D gene (5 bases). CDR1 and CDR2 (germline): MNHEY, SVGAGI. Trimming left V 4 bases short and J 0 bases short, with 10 bases between. This CDR3 is built from 14 residues. The CDR3 DNA reads TGTGCCAGCAGTTGGACAAAAAGCTCCTACGAGCAGTACTTC. Its translation: CASSWTKSSYEQYF.

V gene TRBV2 combines with J gene TRBJ1-5; TRBD1 is a possible D gene (6 bases). Germline V gene sequence: CDR1 SNHLY, CDR2 FYNNEI. Trimming took 4 bases from V and 0 from J, leaving 10 bases between them. There are 15 residues in the CDR3. The CDR3 sequence is CASSGQAGSNQPQHF. CDR3 in DNA: TGTGCCAGCAGTGGACAGGCTGGTAGCAATCAGCCCCAGCATTTT. The complete variable domain, with remaining parts taken from reference TRBV2 and TRBJ1-5, reads EPEVTQTPSHQVTQMGQEVILRCVPISNHLYFYWYRQILGQKVEFLVSFYNNEISEKSEIFDDQFSVERPDGSNFTLKIRSTKLEDSAMYFCASSGQAGSNQPQHFGDGTRLSIL.

This chain joins TRBV27 and TRBJ2-7; 9 bases are a match to TRBD1. Germline values: CDR1 MNHEY, CDR2 SMNVEV (reference sequence). Germline trimming cut 4 bases from V and 3 bases from J; bases unmatched to any gene: 7. The CDR3 contains 15 residues. In DNA, the CDR3 is TGTGCCAGCAGTTCAGCGGGGACAGGGAACTACGAGCAGTACTTC. This codes for CASSSAGTGNYEQYF.

CDR3 residues: CASAPRLLYEQYF. DNA for the CDR3: TGTGCCAGCGCTCCTCGACTGTTATACGAGCAGTACTTC. The chain couples TRBV2 to TRBJ2-7; D ambiguous. The CDR3 is 13 residues long. CDR1 SNHLY and CDR2 FYNNEI come from the germline V gene. Trimming pared 8 bases from V and 4 bases from J, leaving 15 bases between.